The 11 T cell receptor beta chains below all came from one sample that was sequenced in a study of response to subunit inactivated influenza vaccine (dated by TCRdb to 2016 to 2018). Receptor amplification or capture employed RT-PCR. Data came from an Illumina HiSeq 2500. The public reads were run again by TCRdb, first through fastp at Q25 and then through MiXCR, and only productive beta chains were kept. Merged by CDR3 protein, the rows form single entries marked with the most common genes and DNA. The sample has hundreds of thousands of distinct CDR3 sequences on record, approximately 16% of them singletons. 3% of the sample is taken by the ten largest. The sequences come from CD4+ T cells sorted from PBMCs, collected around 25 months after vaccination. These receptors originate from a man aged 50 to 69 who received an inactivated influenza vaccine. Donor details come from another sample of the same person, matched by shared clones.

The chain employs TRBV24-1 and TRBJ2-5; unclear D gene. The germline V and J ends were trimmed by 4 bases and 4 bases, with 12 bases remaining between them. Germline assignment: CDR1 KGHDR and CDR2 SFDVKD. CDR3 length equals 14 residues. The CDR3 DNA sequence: TGTGCCACCAGTGACACGAGAGGCGTAGAGACCCAGTACTTC. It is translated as CATSDTRGVETQYF.

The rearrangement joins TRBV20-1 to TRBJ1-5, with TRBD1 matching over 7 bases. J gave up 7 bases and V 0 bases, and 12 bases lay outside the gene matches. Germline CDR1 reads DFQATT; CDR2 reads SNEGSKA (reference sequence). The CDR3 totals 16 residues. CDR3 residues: CSARDELRQGLQPQHF. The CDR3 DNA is TGCAGTGCTAGAGATGAGCTCAGACAGGGCCTACAGCCCCAGCATTTT.

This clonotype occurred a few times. CDR3 sequence reads: CSAPDSLGGAYEQYF. Written as DNA, the CDR3 is TGCAGTGCTCCTGACTCCTTGGGTGGGGCCTACGAGCAGTACTTC. This chain joins TRBV20-1 and TRBJ2-7; the D is unclear. The CDR3 covers 15 residues. The germline V and J ends were trimmed by 5 bases and 2 bases, with 19 bases remaining between them. Germline values: CDR1 DFQATT, CDR2 SNEGSKA (reference sequence).

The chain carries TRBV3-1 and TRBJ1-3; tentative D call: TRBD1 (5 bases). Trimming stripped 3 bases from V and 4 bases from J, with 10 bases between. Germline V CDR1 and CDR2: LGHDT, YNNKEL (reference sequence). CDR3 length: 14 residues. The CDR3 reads CASSHGARGNTIYF. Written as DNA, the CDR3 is TGTGCCAGCAGCCATGGGGCGCGGGGAAACACCATATATTTT.

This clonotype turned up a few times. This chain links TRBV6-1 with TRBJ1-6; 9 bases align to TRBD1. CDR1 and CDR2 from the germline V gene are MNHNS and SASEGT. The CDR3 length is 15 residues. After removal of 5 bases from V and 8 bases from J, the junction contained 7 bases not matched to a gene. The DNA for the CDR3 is TGTGCCAGCAGTAAACAGGGGGCGCGAGATTCACCCCTCCACTTT. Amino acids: CASSKQGARDSPLHF.

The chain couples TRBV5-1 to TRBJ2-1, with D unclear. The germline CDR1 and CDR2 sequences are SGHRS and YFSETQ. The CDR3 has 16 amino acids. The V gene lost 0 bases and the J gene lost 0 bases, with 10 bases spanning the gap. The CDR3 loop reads CASSLASRSSYNEQFF. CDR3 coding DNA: TGCGCCAGCAGCTTGGCCTCCAGGAGCTCCTACAATGAGCAGTTCTTC.

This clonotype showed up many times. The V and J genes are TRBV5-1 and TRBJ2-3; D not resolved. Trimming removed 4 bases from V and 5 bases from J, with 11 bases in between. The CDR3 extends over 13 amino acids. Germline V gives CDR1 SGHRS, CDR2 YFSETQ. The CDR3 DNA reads TGCGCCAGCAGCACCCCCGAAGGAGATACGCAGTATTTT. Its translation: CASSTPEGDTQYF.

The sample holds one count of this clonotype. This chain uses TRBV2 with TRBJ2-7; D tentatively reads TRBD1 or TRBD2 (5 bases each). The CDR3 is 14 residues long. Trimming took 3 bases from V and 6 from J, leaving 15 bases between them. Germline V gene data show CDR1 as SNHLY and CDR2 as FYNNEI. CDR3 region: CASSDGATSVEQYF. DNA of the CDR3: TGTGCCAGCAGTGACGGGGCCACATCAGTCGAGCAGTACTTC.

CDR3 amino acids: CASSFTGDTKTQYF. CDR3 in DNA: TGCGCCAGCAGCTTTACGGGGGACACAAAGACCCAGTACTTC. The chain employs TRBV5-1 and TRBJ2-5, with D tentatively TRBD1 or TRBD2 (6 bases each). CDR1 and CDR2 from the germline V gene are SGHRS and YFSETQ. The CDR3 has 14 residues. V was shortened by 2 bases and J by 6 bases, with 14 bases between the two germline ends. The full variable domain, rest sourced from reference TRBV5-1 and TRBJ2-5, is KAGVTQTPRYLIKTRGQQVTLSCSPISGHRSVSWYQQTPGQGLQFLFEYFSETQRNKGNFPGRFSGRQFSNSRSEMNVSTLELGDSALYLCASSFTGDTKTQYFGPGTRLLVL.

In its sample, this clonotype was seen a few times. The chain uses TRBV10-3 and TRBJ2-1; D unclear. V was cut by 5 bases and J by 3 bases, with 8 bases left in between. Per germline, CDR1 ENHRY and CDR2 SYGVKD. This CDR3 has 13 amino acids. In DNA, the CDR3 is TGTGCCATCAGTTCGGACGGCTACAATGAGCAGTTCTTC. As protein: CAISSDGYNEQFF.

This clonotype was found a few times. CDR3 DNA: TGTGCCAGCATCAACGGGCGCAGGGGCTCCTACAATGAGCAGTTCTTC. It translates to CASINGRRGSYNEQFF. This chain links TRBV12-3 or TRBV12-4 with TRBJ2-1, with a possible D match to TRBD1 (6 bases). V dropped 7 bases and J dropped 0 bases, with 16 bases sitting between them. This CDR3 has 16 amino acids.